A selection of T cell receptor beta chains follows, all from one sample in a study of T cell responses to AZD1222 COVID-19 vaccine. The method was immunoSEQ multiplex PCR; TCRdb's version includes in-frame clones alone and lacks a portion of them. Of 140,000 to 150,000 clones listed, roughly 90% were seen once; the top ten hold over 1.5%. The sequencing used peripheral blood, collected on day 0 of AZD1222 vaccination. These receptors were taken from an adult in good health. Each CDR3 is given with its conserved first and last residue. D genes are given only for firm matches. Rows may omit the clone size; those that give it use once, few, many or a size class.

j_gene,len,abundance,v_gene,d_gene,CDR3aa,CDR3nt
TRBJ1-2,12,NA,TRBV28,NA,CASTSPVYGYTF,TGTGCCAGCACTTCTCCGGTCTATGGCTACACCTTC
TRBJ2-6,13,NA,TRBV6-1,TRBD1,CASSDRGINVLTF,TGTGCCAGCAGTGACAGGGGGATCAACGTCCTGACTTTC
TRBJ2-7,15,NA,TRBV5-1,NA,CASSFGSGLSYEQYF,TGCGCCAGCAGCTTTGGATCAGGTTTATCCTACGAGCAGTACTTC
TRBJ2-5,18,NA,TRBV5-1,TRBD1,CASSLASGTGGPQETQYF,TGCGCCAGCAGCTTGGCCTCCGGGACAGGGGGCCCACAAGAGACCCAGTACTTC
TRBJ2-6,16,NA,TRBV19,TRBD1,CASSMTGASGANVLTF,TGTGCCAGTAGTATGACAGGGGCCTCTGGGGCCAACGTCCTGACTTTC
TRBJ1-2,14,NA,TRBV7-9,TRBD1,CASSRGQGSYGYTF,TGTGCCAGCAGCCGGGGACAGGGAAGCTATGGCTACACCTTC
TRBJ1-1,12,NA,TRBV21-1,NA,CASSMTGLEAFF,TGTGCCAGCAGCATGACAGGACTTGAAGCTTTCTTT
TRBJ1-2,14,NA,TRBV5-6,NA,CASSLRGPNYGYTF,TGTGCCAGCAGCTTAAGGGGCCCAAACTATGGCTACACCTTC
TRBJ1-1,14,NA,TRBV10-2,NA,CASSEPQGGGEAFF,TGCGCCAGCAGTGAGCCCCAAGGGGGGGGAGAAGCTTTCTTT
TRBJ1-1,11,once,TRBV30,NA,CASHRRAEAFF,TGTGCTTCACATCGGAGGGCTGAAGCTTTCTTT
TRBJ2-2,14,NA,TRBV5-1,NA,CASSFRATTGELFF,TGCGCCAGCAGCTTTAGAGCTACAACCGGGGAGCTGTTTTTT
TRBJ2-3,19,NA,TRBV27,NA,CASSPSGQGWRAGGDTQYF,TGTGCCAGCAGTCCATCGGGGCAGGGGTGGAGAGCAGGGGGGGATACGCAGTATTTT
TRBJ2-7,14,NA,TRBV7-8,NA,CASTPGTTVGEQYF,TGTGCCAGCACCCCCGGGACGACGGTGGGGGAGCAGTACTTC
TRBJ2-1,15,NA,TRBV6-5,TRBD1,CASSYSGTEYNEQFF,TGTGCCAGCAGTTACTCGGGGACAGAGTACAATGAGCAGTTCTTC
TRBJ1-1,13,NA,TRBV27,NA,CASWPIGGTEAFF,TGTGCCAGCTGGCCGATTGGGGGCACTGAAGCTTTCTTT
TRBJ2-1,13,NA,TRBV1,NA,CTSISGLNNEQFF,TGCACCAGCATCAGCGGCCTGAACAATGAGCAGTTCTTC
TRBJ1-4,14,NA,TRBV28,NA,CAIQSGASNEKLFF,TGTGCCATACAATCAGGAGCCTCTAATGAAAAACTGTTTTTT
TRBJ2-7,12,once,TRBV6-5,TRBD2,CATSGRGNRQYF,TGTGCAACAAGCGGGAGGGGGAACCGGCAGTACTTC
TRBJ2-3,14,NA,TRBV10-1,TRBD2,CASSLRREVNTQYF,TGCGCCAGCAGTTTAAGGCGGGAGGTAAATACGCAGTATTTT
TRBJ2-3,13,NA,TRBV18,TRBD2,CASSDRLADTQYF,TGTGCCAGCTCAGATAGACTAGCGGATACGCAGTATTTT
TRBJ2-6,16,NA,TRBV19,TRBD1,CASSRIGTDGANVLTF,TGTGCCAGTAGTAGGATTGGGACAGATGGGGCCAACGTCCTGACTTTC
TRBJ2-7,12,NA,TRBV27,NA,CASGQGPYEQYF,TGTGCCAGCGGCCAGGGGCCCTACGAGCAGTACTTC
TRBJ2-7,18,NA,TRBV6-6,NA,CASSRTQGLHSASYEQYF,TGTGCCAGCAGCCGAACCCAGGGGTTGCACAGCGCTTCCTACGAGCAGTACTTC
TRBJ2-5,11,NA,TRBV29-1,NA,CITGGLETQYF,TGCATCACCGGGGGGCTAGAGACCCAGTACTTC
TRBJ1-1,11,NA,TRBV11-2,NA,CASSGDRGAFF,TGTGCCAGCAGCGGAGACAGAGGGGCTTTCTTT
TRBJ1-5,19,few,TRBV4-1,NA,CASSYNPFEKGQNNQPQHF,TGCGCCAGCAGCTACAACCCATTTGAGAAGGGGCAGAACAATCAGCCCCAGCATTTT
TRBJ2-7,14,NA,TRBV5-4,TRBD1,CASSKGQGKDEQYF,TGTGCCAGCAGCAAGGGACAGGGTAAGGACGAGCAGTACTTC
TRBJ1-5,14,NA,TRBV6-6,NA,CASSLDRFNQPQHF,TGTGCCAGCAGTCTGGACAGATTCAATCAGCCCCAGCATTTT
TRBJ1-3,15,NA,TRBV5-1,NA,CASSSGQSPGNTIYF,TGCGCCAGCAGCTCAGGACAGAGTCCAGGAAACACCATATATTTT
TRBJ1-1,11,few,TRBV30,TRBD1,CAWNRGAEAFF,TGTGCCTGGAACAGGGGCGCTGAAGCTTTCTTT
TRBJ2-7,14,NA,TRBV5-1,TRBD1,CASSVSGGGYEQYF,TGCGCCAGCAGCGTGTCAGGGGGTGGGTACGAGCAGTACTTC
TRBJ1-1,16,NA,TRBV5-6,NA,CASSLLSVTMNTEAFF,TGTGCCAGCAGCTTGTTGTCAGTAACTATGAACACTGAAGCTTTCTTT
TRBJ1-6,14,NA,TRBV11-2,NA,CASNLQGLNSPLHF,TGTGCCAGCAACTTGCAGGGGTTGAATTCACCCCTCCACTTT
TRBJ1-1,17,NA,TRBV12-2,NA,CASRSHVRGAEDTEAFF,TGTGCAAGTCGCTCCCATGTAAGGGGCGCGGAGGACACTGAAGCTTTCTTT
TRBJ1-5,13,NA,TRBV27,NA,CASSRYSNQPQHF,TGTGCCAGCAGTAGATATAGCAATCAGCCCCAGCATTTT
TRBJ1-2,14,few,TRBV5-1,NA,CASSLLAGNYGYTF,TGCGCCAGCAGCTTGTTGGCAGGGAACTATGGCTACACCTTC
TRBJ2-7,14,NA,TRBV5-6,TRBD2,CASSLGLAGEEQYF,TGTGCCAGCAGCTTGGGGCTAGCGGGAGAGGAGCAGTACTTC
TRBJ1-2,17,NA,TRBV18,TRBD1,CASSPGRAGGANYGYTF,TGTGCCAGCTCACCGGGACGGGCAGGGGGCGCGAACTATGGCTACACCTTC
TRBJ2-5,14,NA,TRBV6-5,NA,CASSYSGTEETQYF,TGTGCCAGCAGTTACTCCGGGACGGAGGAGACCCAGTACTTC
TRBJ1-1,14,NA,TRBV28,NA,CASSLVGEGTEAFF,TGTGCCAGCAGTTTGGTAGGGGAGGGCACTGAAGCTTTCTTT
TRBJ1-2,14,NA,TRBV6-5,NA,CASSYEGIGGGYTF,TGTGCCAGCAGTTACGAGGGGATAGGGGGTGGCTACACCTTC
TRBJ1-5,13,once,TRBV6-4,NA,CASSEGRVRIRHF,TGTGCCAGCAGTGAAGGCCGGGTCAGAATCCGGCATTTT
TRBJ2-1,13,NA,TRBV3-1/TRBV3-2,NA,CASSQNTLGEQFF,TGTGCCAGCAGCCAAAACACACTAGGGGAGCAGTTCTTC
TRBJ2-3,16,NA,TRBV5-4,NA,CASSLGAGTVTDTQYF,TGTGCCAGCAGCTTGGGGGCAGGGACGGTCACAGATACGCAGTATTTT
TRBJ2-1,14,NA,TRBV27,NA,CASSLSNFYNEQFF,TGTGCCAGCAGTTTAAGTAATTTTTACAATGAGCAGTTCTTC
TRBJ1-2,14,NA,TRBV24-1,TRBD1,CATSDRGTGTGYTF,TGTGCCACCAGTGATAGGGGGACAGGGACTGGCTACACCTTC
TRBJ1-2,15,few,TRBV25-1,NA,CASSEVNPRRYGYTF,TGTGCCAGCAGTGAGGTGAACCCGCGTCGCTATGGCTACACCTTC
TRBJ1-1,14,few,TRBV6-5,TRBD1,CASRDRPLSAEAFF,TGTGCCAGCCGGGACAGGCCCTTATCTGCTGAAGCTTTCTTT
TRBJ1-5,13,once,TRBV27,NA,CASSWGLNQPQHF,TGTGCCAGCAGTTGGGGGTTGAATCAGCCCCAGCATTTT
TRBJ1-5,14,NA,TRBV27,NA,CASSLWGGNQPQHF,TGTGCCAGCAGTTTATGGGGTGGCAATCAGCCCCAGCATTTT
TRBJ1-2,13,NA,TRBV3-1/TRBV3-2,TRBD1,CASSQLGQGGYTF,TGTGCCAGCAGCCAGCTCGGACAGGGAGGCTACACCTTC
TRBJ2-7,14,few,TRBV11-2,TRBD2,CASSPSGRDYEQYF,TGTGCCAGCAGCCCTAGCGGGAGGGATTACGAGCAGTACTTC
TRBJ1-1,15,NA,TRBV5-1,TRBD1,CASSAVEQGATEAFF,TGCGCCAGCAGCGCTGTGGAACAGGGGGCCACTGAAGCTTTCTTT
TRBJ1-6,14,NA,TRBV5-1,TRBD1,CASSQGASDSPLHF,TGCGCCAGCAGCCAGGGGGCGAGTGATTCACCCCTCCACTTT
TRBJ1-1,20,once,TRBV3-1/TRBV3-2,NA,CASSPLKGRGVPIPGIGAFF,TGTGCCAGCAGCCCCCTAAAGGGCAGGGGTGTCCCGATCCCGGGAATCGGGGCTTTCTTT
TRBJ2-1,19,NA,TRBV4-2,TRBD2,CASSQQPPLAGGLNNEQFF,TGTGCCAGCAGCCAACAACCCCCCCTAGCGGGAGGCCTCAACAATGAGCAGTTCTTC
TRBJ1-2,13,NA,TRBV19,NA,CASSIEGLGGYTF,TGTGCCAGTAGTATTGAAGGGTTGGGCGGCTACACCTTC
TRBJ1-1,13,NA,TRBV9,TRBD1,CASSVLGTGTAFF,TGTGCCAGCAGCGTACTAGGGACAGGGACGGCTTTCTTT
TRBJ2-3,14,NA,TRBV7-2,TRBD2,CASSSSGRADTQYF,TGTGCCAGCAGCTCTAGCGGGAGAGCAGATACGCAGTATTTT